Listed here are 14 T cell receptor beta chains from one sample, sequenced in a study of blood T cell repertoires in COVID-19. Generated by immunoSEQ multiplex PCR, the TCRdb table keeps only in-frame clones and is missing some. Among some 500,000 clones, 70% to 90% were seen once, and the ten largest hold roughly 8%. The sequenced material came from peripheral blood. These receptor sequences come from a woman in her fifties or sixties with COVID-19, enrolled during active disease.

This rearrangement joins TRBV19 to TRBJ1-1, with 7 nucleotides matching TRBD1. The CDR3 consists of 13 residues. Germline V gene sequence: CDR1 LNHDA, CDR2 SQIVND (reference sequence). The ends lost 5 bases at V and 3 bases at J; junction bases unmatched: 3. The CDR3 spells CASSVDRDTEAFF. CDR3 nucleotide sequence: TGTGCCAGTAGTGTCGACAGGGACACTGAAGCTTTCTTT.

The rearrangement links TRBV7-8 to TRBJ2-7, with 8 positions matching TRBD1. This CDR3 has 14 residues. Germline CDR1 and CDR2: SGHVS and FQNEAQ. V dropped 6 bases and J dropped 1; count of bases not matched to a gene: 5. CDR3 amino acids: CASSPGTGSYEQYF. CDR3 nucleotides: TGTGCCAGCAGTCCCGGGACAGGTTCCTACGAGCAGTACTTC.

The rearrangement joins TRBV5-1 to TRBJ2-5, with a weak D call TRBD2 (6 bases). CDR3 size: 15 residues. Per the germline V gene, CDR1 is SGHRS and CDR2 is YFSETQ. The germline V and J ends were trimmed by 0 bases and 5 bases, with 14 bases remaining between them. CDR3 region: CASSLAVGLRETQYF. Here the CDR3 DNA reads TGCGCCAGCAGCTTGGCCGTGGGACTTAGGGAGACCCAGTACTTC.

Only a few counts were recorded for this clone. The chain joins TRBV15 to TRBJ2-7, with 9 bases identical to TRBD1. Germline values: CDR1 LNHNV, CDR2 YYDKDF (reference sequence). This CDR3 is built from 16 residues. The ends lost 5 bases at V and 9 bases at J; junction bases unmatched: 17. CDR3 sequence (DNA): TGTGCCACCAGCTTAACTTCCGGGACAGGGCCCTCTGGGCAGTACTTC. It codes for CATSLTSGTGPSGQYF.

The V and J genes are TRBV6-1 and TRBJ2-7; the match to TRBD1 covers 11 bases. The CDR3 contains 14 residues. V trimming: 6 bases; J trimming: 5 bases; junction bases outside the gene matches: 6. From germline, CDR1 is MNHNS and CDR2 SASEGT. In nucleotides, the CDR3 is TGTGCCAGCAGCGGGACAGGGGGAATGGACGAGCAGTACTTC. Its translation: CASSGTGGMDEQYF.

The rearrangement joins TRBV19 to TRBJ2-1; 7 nucleotides line up with TRBD2. The V and J ends lost 10 bases and 4 bases, in that order; junction bases with no gene match: 10. CDR1 is LNHDA, CDR2 SQIVND, per germline (reference sequence). The CDR3 is 14 residues long. The CDR3 sequence is CATASGIPYNEQFF. The CDR3 bases are TGTGCCACCGCAAGCGGGATTCCTTACAATGAGCAGTTCTTC.

This clone was seen a handful of times. V and J are TRBV7-3 and TRBJ1-3; D remains unclear. Trimming took 5 bases from V and 0 from J, leaving 17 bases between them. The germline V gene has CDR1 SGHTA and CDR2 FQGTGA. This CDR3 has 17 amino acids. This CDR3 reads CASSLLPRPNSGNTIYF. The CDR3 DNA is TGTGCCAGCAGCCTCCTCCCCAGGCCTAACTCTGGAAACACCATATATTTT.

The rearrangement joins TRBV7-6 to TRBJ2-7; TRBD2 agrees at 7 bases. Per germline, CDR1 SGHVS and CDR2 FNYEAQ. The V gene end was trimmed by 5 bases and the J gene end by 3 bases; junction bases not matched to a gene: 10. This CDR3 is built from 15 residues. Written as DNA, the CDR3 is TGTGCCAGCAGCCGCGGACTAGAGCCCTACTACGAGCAGTACTTC. Translating gives CASSRGLEPYYEQYF.

V gene TRBV5-4 combines with J gene TRBJ1-4; D is unresolved. CDR1 and CDR2 (germline): SGHNT, YYREEE (reference sequence). The CDR3 has 14 residues. With 0 bases removed from V and 8 bases from J, the gap between germline ends came to 11 bases. The CDR3 DNA sequence: TGTGCCAGCAGCTTGGAAAGAGGGTACGAAAAACTGTTTTTT. Amino acids: CASSLERGYEKLFF.

This clone was found once. The chain couples TRBV29-1 to TRBJ2-3, with 7 bases matching TRBD2. V lost 4 bases to trimming and J lost 0 bases; unmatched junction nucleotides: 1. The CDR3 is 13 residues long. The germline V gene has CDR1 SQVTM and CDR2 ANQGSEA. The CDR3 here is CSVAGGSTDTQYF. For the CDR3, the DNA is TGCAGCGTTGCCGGGGGGAGCACAGATACGCAGTATTTT.

A note on this clone: The sample holds other DNA sequences that translate to the same CDR3. V gene TRBV4-1 combines with J gene TRBJ1-4, with a tentative D call TRBD1 (6 bases). V lost 0 bases, J lost 7 bases, and 12 bases lay in between. CDR3 length: 15 amino acids. CDR1 and CDR2 from the germline V gene are MGHRA and YSYEKL. This chain's CDR3 is CASSQDDRLGEKLFF. CDR3 nucleotide sequence: TGCGCCAGCAGCCAAGATGACAGGTTAGGTGAAAAACTGTTTTTT.

This clone was counted between two and nine times. V and J are TRBV6-6 and TRBJ1-2, with 7 positions matching TRBD1. Germline values: CDR1 MNHNY, CDR2 SVGAGI (reference sequence). This CDR3 region has 13 residues. The trim removed 6 bases at V and 7 bases at J, leaving 8 bases unmatched. The CDR3 nucleotides read TGTGCCAGCAGGAGACCGACAGGGTCTGGCTACACCTTC. Protein: CASRRPTGSGYTF.

This clone was picked up one time. The genes are TRBV6-5 and TRBJ1-2; D is undetermined. CDR3 size: 13 residues. V was clipped by 8 bases and J by 0 bases, with 10 bases between them. Looked up from germline, CDR1 is MNHEY and CDR2 is SVGAGI. The CDR3 bases are TGTGCCAGCTTGGAGTGGGCTAACTATGGCTACACCTTC. Its translation: CASLEWANYGYTF.

CDR3 protein: CASWGAPEGARFTEAFF. The CDR3 region has the DNA TGTGCCAGCTGGGGGGCACCCGAGGGGGCGAGGTTCACTGAAGCTTTCTTT. The chain combines TRBV19 with TRBJ1-1; 7 bases fit TRBD1. Germline assignment: CDR1 LNHDA and CDR2 SQIVND (reference sequence). Trimming cost V 9 bases and J 4 bases; bases outside gene matches: 20. There are 17 residues in the CDR3.